The 5 T cell receptor beta chains below all came from one sample that was sequenced in a study of blood T cell repertoires in COVID-19. Profiled with immunoSEQ multiplex PCR; TCRdb holds only in-frame clones, not every one. The sample holds around 70,000 clones, about 80% seen once. Sequencing was done on a sample of peripheral blood. These receptors came from a human donor in a cohort sampled during active COVID-19.

The rearrangement joins TRBV18 to TRBJ2-7; D perhaps matches TRBD2 (5 bases). The CDR3 spans 12 residues. The germline V and J ends were trimmed by 2 bases and 5 bases, with 7 bases remaining between them. Germline V gene lookup returns CDR1 KGHSH and CDR2 LQKENI. This CDR3 is CASSPKGDEQYF. The CDR3 DNA follows: TGTGCCAGCTCACCAAAGGGAGACGAGCAGTACTTC.

V gene TRBV10-3 combines with J gene TRBJ1-2, with 7 bases aligning to TRBD1. CDR3 size: 12 residues. V lost 9 bases to trimming and J lost 14 bases; unmatched junction nucleotides: 15. Germline lookup yields CDR1 ENHRY and CDR2 SYGVKD. CDR3 loop: CAIHRPGTAKTF. Here the CDR3 DNA reads TGTGCCATACACCGACCTGGGACAGCAAAAACCTTC.

This clone was counted only a few times. The gene calls are TRBV4-1 and TRBJ2-1; 11 bases are shared with TRBD2. The CDR3 runs 18 residues. V was clipped by 1 base and J by 4 bases; unmatched bases: 9. CDR1 and CDR2 from the germline V gene are MGHRA and YSYEKL. The CDR3 here is CASSQGVTSGRTYNEQFF. The CDR3 DNA reads TGCGCCAGCAGCCAAGGGGTCACTAGCGGGAGAACGTACAATGAGCAGTTCTTC.

The chain uses TRBV7-9 and TRBJ2-5; D perhaps matches TRBD1 (5 bases). CDR1 SEHNR and CDR2 FQNEAQ come from the germline V gene (reference sequence). The CDR3 runs to 15 residues. The V end was cut by 5 bases, the J end by 6 bases, with 19 bases between. The DNA of the CDR3 is TGTGCCAGCAGCCCCCCCCCTTGGCAGGGTCAGACCCAGTACTTC. As protein: CASSPPPWQGQTQYF.

The J gene is TRBJ2-3, the V gene TRBV29-1; TRBD2 aligns across 7 bases. Germline V gives CDR1 SQVTM, CDR2 ANQGSEA. Trimming took 1 base from V and 1 from J; bases not matched to a gene: 8. CDR3 size: 16 residues. Here the CDR3 reads CSVEGLADEGTDTQYF. The CDR3 DNA is TGCAGCGTTGAAGGGCTAGCGGATGAGGGCACAGATACGCAGTATTTT.